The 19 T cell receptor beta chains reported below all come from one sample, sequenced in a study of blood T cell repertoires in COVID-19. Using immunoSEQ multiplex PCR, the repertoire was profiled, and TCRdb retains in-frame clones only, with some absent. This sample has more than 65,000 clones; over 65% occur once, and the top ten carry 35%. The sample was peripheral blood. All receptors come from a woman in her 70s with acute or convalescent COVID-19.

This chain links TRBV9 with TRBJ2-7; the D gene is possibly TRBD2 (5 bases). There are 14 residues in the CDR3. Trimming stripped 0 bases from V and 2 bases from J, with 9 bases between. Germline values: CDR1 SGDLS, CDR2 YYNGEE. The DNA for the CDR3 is TGTGCCAGCAGCGTAGCTGGGAGTACCTACGAGCAGTACTTC. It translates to CASSVAGSTYEQYF.

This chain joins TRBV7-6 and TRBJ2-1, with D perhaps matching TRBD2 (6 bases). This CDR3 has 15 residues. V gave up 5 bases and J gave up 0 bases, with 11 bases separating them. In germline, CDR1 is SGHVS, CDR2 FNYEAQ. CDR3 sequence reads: CASSADGGSYNEQFF. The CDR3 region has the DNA TGTGCCAGCAGCGCCGACGGGGGCTCCTACAATGAGCAGTTCTTC.

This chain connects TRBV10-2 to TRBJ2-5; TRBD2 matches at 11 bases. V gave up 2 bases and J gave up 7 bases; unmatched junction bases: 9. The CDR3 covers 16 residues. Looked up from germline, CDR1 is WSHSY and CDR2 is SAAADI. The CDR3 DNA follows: TGCGCCAGCAGTGAGAGCCTAGCGGGAGGCCGTGGGACCCAGTACTTC. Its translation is CASSESLAGGRGTQYF.

The chain's CDR3 is CASSTKTGSWGKETQYF. CDR3 DNA sequence: TGTGCCAGTAGTACAAAAACAGGGAGCTGGGGGAAAGAGACCCAGTACTTC. J is TRBJ2-5 and V is TRBV19; possible D gene TRBD1, 6 bases. The CDR3 consists of 17 residues. CDR1 LNHDA and CDR2 SQIVND come from the germline V gene (reference sequence). V lost 4 bases, J lost 3 bases, and 21 bases lay in between.

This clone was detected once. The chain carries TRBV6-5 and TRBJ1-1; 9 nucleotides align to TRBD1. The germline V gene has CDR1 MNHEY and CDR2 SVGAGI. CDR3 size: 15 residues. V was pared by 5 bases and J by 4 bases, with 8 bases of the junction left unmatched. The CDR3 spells CASSNTGGAGTEAFF. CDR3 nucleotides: TGTGCCAGCAGTAACACAGGGGGCGCGGGCACTGAAGCTTTCTTT.

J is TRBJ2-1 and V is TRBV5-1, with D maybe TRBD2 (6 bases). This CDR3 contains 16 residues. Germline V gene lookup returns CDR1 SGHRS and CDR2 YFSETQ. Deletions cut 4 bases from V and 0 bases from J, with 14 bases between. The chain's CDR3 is CASSLGGASSYNEQFF. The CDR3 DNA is TGCGCCAGCAGCCTCGGGGGAGCGAGCTCCTACAATGAGCAGTTCTTC.

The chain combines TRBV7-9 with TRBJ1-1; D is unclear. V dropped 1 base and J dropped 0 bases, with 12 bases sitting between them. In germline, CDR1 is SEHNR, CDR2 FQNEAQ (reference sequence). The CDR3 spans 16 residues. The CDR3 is CASSLGMNYMNTEAFF. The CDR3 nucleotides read TGTGCCAGCAGCTTAGGTATGAATTACATGAACACTGAAGCTTTCTTT.

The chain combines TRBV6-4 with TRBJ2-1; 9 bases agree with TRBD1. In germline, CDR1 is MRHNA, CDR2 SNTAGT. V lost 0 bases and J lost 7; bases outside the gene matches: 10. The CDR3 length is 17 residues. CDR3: CASSDSFEGTGPNEQFF. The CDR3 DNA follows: TGTGCCAGCAGTGACTCTTTTGAGGGGACAGGGCCAAATGAGCAGTTCTTC.

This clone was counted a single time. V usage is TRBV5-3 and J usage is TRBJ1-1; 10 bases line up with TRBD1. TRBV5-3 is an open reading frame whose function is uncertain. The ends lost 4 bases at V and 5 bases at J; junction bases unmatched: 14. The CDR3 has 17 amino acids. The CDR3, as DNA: TGTGCCAGAAGCCCAGATCCCCGACAGGGGGCAAAGACTGAAGCTTTCTTT. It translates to CARSPDPRQGAKTEAFF.

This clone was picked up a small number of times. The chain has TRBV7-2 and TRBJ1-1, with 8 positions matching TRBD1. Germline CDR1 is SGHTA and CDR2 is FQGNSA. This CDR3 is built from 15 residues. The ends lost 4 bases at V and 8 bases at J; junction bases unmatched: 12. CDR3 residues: CASSYVGAGGDEAFF. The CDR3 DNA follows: TGTGCCAGCAGCTACGTCGGGGCAGGGGGCGACGAAGCTTTCTTT.

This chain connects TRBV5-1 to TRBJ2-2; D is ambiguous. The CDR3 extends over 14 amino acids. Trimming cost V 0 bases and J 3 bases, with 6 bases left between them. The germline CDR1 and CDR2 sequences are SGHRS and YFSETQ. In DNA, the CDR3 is TGCGCCAGCAGCTTGGGGCAGTACACCGGGGAGCTGTTTTTT. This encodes CASSLGQYTGELFF.

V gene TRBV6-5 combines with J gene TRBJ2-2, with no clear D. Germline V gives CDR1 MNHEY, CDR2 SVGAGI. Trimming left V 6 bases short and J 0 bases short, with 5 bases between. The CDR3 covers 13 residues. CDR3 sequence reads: CASSQTNTGELFF. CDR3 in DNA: TGTGCCAGCAGCCAAACGAACACCGGGGAGCTGTTTTTT.

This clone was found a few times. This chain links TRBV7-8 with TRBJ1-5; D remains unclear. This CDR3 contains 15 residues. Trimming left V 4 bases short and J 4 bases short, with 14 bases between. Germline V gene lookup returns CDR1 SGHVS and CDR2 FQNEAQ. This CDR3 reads CASSSQSQRNQPQHF. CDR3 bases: TGTGCCAGCAGCTCGCAATCACAGAGAAATCAGCCCCAGCATTTT. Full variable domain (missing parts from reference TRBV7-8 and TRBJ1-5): GAGVSQSPRYKVAKRGQDVALRCDPISGHVSLFWYQQALGQGPEFLTYFQNEAQLDKSGLPSDRFFAERPEGSVSTLKIQRTQQEDSAVYLCASSSQSQRNQPQHFGDGTRLSIL.

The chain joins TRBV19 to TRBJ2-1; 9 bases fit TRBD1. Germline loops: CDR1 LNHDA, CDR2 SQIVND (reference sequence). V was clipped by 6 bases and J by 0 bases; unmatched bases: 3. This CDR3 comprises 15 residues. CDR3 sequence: CASRGQGRSYNEQFF. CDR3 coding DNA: TGTGCCAGTAGGGGACAGGGTCGCTCCTACAATGAGCAGTTCTTC.

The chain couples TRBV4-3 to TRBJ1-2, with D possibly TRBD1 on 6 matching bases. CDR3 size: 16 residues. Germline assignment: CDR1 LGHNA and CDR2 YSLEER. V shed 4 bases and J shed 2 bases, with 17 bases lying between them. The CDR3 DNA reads TGCGCCAGCAGCCCCAAGGGGGAGTTCTACAACTATGGCTACACCTTC. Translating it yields CASSPKGEFYNYGYTF.

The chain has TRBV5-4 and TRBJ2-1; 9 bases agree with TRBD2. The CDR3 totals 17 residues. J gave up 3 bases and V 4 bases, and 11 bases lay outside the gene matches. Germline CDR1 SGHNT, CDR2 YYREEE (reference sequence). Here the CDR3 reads CASSRTGGAGGYNEQFF. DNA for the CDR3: TGTGCCAGCAGCCGCACAGGAGGAGCGGGAGGCTACAATGAGCAGTTCTTC.

The CDR3 DNA reads TGTGCCAGCTCCGCGACAGGGGACACTGAAGCTTTCTTT. It is translated as CASSATGDTEAFF. V gene TRBV18 combines with J gene TRBJ1-1, with 8 bases matching TRBD1. Germline V CDR1 and CDR2: KGHSH, LQKENI. This CDR3 has 13 amino acids. V lost 6 bases and J lost 3; bases outside the gene matches: 3.

CDR3 coding DNA: TGTGCCAGCAGCTTAGCGCGGGTAGCAGCCTACGAGCAGTACTTC. It encodes CASSLARVAAYEQYF. The J gene is TRBJ2-7, the V gene TRBV7-8; D perhaps matches TRBD2 (5 bases). CDR1 is SGHVS, CDR2 FQNEAQ, per germline. The V end was cut by 0 bases, the J end by 2 bases, with 11 bases between. The CDR3 sequence is 15 residues long. Looking up the rest from reference TRBV7-8 and TRBJ2-7 gives the full variable domain: GAGVSQSPRYKVAKRGQDVALRCDPISGHVSLFWYQQALGQGPEFLTYFQNEAQLDKSGLPSDRFFAERPEGSVSTLKIQRTQQEDSAVYLCASSLARVAAYEQYFGPGTRLTVT.

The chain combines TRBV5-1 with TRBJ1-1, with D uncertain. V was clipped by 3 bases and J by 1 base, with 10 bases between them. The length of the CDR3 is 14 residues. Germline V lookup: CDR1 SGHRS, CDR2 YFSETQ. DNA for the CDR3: TGCGCCAGCAGCTGGACGGGATCGAACACTGAAGCTTTCTTT. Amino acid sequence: CASSWTGSNTEAFF.